The clone carrying this TCR beta chain was observed a handful of times. Its antigen remains unidentified. The V and J ends lost 5 bases and 4 bases respectively, with 15 bases between them. This CDR3 region has 15 residues. From germline, CDR1 is MGHRA and CDR2 YSYEKL. RNA transcripts gave rise to amplified TCR beta CDR3 regions. Primed by the HTBI set, a first-round RT-PCR was run on the TCR CDR3. A single record per CDR3 protein comes from TCRdb applying MiXCR to the multiplex PCR reads. Of about 690,000 distinct CDR3 sequences detected, 17% appear once; the ten largest clones hold roughly a sixth. This sample stems from a study of T cells in Graves' hyperthyroidism and ophthalmopathy. Study-wide findings and caveats: Ophthalmopathy stood apart from stable hyperthyroidism in a 13 V-J model. The model's output predicted ophthalmopathy at a median of roughly 6.9 months prior to onset.

This rearrangement joins TRBV4-1 to TRBJ1-5, with D perhaps TRBD1 (5 bases). Input material: blood. The receptor comes from a man in his fifties or sixties with Graves' hyperthyroidism. As DNA, the CDR3 is TGCGCCAGCAGCAACGAGCATCCAGGGAATCAGCCCCAGCATTTT. Translated, it gives CASSNEHPGNQPQHF.